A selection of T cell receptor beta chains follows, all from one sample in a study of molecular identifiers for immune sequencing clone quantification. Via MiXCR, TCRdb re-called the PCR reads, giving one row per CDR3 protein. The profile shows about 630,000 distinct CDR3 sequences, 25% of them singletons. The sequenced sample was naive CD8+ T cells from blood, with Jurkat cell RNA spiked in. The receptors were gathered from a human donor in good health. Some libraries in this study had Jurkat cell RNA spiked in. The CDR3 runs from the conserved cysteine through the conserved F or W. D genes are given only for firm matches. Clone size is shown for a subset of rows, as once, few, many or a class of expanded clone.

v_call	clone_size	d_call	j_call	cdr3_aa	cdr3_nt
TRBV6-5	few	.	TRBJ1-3	CASSSQSSGNTIYF	TGTGCCAGCAGTTCACAGAGCTCTGGAAACACCATATATTTT
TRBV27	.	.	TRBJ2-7	CASKSLGLIYEQYF	TGTGCCAGCAAGTCACTAGGGCTAATCTACGAGCAGTACTTC
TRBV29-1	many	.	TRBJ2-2	CSVESGVTGELFF	TGCAGCGTTGAATCCGGGGTCACCGGGGAGCTGTTTTTT
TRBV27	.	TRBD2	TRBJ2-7	CASSWTSVTEQYF	TGTGCCAGCAGTTGGACTAGCGTAACCGAGCAGTACTTC
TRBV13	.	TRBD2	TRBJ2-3	CASSSRTSATFGGTDTQYF	TGTGCCAGCAGCTCTCGGACTAGCGCCACCTTTGGGGGCACAGATACGCAGTATTTT
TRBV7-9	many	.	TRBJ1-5	CASGGGEAYQPQHF	TGTGCCAGCGGTGGCGGGGAAGCCTATCAGCCCCAGCATTTT
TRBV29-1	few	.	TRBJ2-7	CSVDTGSYEQYF	TGCAGCGTTGATACAGGATCCTACGAGCAGTACTTC
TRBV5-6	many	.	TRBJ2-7	CASQFWAREDEQYF	TGTGCCAGCCAATTTTGGGCCAGGGAGGACGAGCAGTACTTC
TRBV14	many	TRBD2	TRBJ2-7	CASRTSGNYEQYF	TGTGCCAGCAGGACTAGCGGAAACTACGAGCAGTACTTC
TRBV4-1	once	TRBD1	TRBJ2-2	CASSHTGTGGFGELFF	TGCGCCAGCAGCCATACCGGGACAGGGGGTTTCGGGGAGCTGTTTTTT
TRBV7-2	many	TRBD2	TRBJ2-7	CASSLTSGGAYEQYF	TGTGCCAGCAGCTTAACTAGCGGGGGGGCATACGAGCAGTACTTC
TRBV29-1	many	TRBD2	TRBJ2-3	CSVTTSGRATDTQYF	TGCAGCGTAACGACTAGCGGGAGGGCCACAGATACGCAGTATTTT
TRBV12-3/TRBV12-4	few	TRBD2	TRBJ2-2	CASSTSGGYLGELFF	TGTGCCAGCAGTACTAGCGGGGGTTATCTCGGGGAGCTGTTTTTT
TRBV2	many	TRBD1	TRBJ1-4	CASRDRGYGSEKLFF	TGTGCCAGCAGGGACAGGGGATACGGAAGTGAAAAACTGTTTTTT
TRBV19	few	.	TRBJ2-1	CASSIEADQRANEQFF	TGTGCCAGTAGTATCGAAGCGGATCAACGAGCCAATGAGCAGTTCTTC
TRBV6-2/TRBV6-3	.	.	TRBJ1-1	CASSFPPPGGGTEAFF	TGTGCCAGCAGTTTCCCCCCCCCTGGGGGAGGCACTGAAGCTTTCTTT
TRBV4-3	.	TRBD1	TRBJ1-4	CASSHPGQDEKLFF	TGCGCCAGCAGCCACCCAGGACAGGATGAAAAACTGTTTTTT
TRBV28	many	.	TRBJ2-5	CASSTTTEETQYF	TGTGCCAGCAGCACTACAACCGAAGAGACCCAGTACTTC
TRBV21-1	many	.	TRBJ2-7	CASSNRSGQVAGEEQYF	TGTGCCAGCAGCAATAGAAGCGGCCAGGTTGCGGGAGAGGAGCAGTACTTC
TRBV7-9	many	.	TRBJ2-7	CASSPGLGAQGYEQYF	TGTGCCAGCAGCCCTGGGTTGGGGGCGCAGGGCTACGAGCAGTACTTC
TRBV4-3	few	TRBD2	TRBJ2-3	CASSQKPGLAGTDTQYF	TGCGCCAGCAGCCAAAAACCGGGACTAGCCGGTACAGATACGCAGTATTTT
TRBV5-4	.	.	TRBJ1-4	CASSLQGSGLNEKLFF	TGTGCCAGCAGCTTACAGGGTAGCGGGCTTAATGAAAAACTGTTTTTT
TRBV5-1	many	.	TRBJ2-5	CASSYINPRETQYF	TGCGCCAGCAGCTATATAAATCCGCGAGAGACCCAGTACTTC
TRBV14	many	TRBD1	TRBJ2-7	CASRRDSENEQYF	TGTGCCAGCAGAAGGGACAGCGAAAACGAGCAGTACTTC
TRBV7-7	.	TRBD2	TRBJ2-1	CASSPRLAGSYNEQFF	TGTGCCAGCAGCCCGAGACTAGCGGGCTCCTACAATGAGCAGTTCTTC
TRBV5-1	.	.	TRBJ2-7	CASSTDLSYEQYF	TGCGCCAGCAGCACGGATCTGAGCTACGAGCAGTACTTC
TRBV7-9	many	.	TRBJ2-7	CASSLGYGAYEQYF	TGTGCCAGCAGCCTAGGGTACGGAGCCTACGAGCAGTACTTC
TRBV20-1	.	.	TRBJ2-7	CSASDRDSYEQYF	TGCAGTGCTAGTGACCGGGACTCCTACGAGCAGTACTTC
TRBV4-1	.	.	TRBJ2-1	CASSPGQWLNEQFF	TGCGCCAGCAGCCCCGGACAGTGGTTGAATGAGCAGTTCTTC
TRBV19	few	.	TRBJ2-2	CASSIETGRRTGELFF	TGTGCCAGTAGTATAGAAACAGGGAGAAGAACCGGGGAGCTGTTTTTT
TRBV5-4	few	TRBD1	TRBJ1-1	CASRAGQAEAFF	TGTGCCAGCAGGGCGGGACAGGCTGAAGCTTTCTTT
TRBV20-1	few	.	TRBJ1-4	CSARHEKLFF	TGCAGTGCTAGACATGAAAAACTGTTTTTT
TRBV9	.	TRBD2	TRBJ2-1	CASSVVAGGPYNEQFF	TGTGCCAGCAGCGTAGTTGCGGGAGGGCCCTACAATGAGCAGTTCTTC
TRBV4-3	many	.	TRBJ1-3	CASSQAGSHSGNTIYF	TGCGCCAGCAGCCAGGCCGGATCCCACTCTGGAAACACCATATATTTT
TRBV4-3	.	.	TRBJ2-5	CASSQDPAGWETQYF	TGCGCCAGCAGCCAAGATCCTGCGGGGTGGGAGACCCAGTACTTC
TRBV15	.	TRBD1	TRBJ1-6	CATRRDRAENSPLHF	TGTGCCACCCGACGGGACAGGGCCGAAAATTCACCCCTCCACTTT
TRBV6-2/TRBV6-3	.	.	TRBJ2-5	CASSYSPSVAEPGEPQYF	TGTGCCAGCAGTTACTCCCCCTCTGTAGCGGAGCCCGGAGAGCCCCAGTACTTC
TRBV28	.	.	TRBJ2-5	CASSLGWDGLGGTQYF	TGTGCCAGCAGTTTAGGTTGGGACGGCCTAGGGGGGACCCAGTACTTC
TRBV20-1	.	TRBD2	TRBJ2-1	CSARVAGGPYEQFF	TGCAGTGCTAGAGTTGCGGGGGGGCCCTATGAGCAGTTCTTC
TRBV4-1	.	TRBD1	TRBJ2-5	CAGSPDGTGVGETQYF	TGCGCCGGCAGCCCGGACGGGACAGGGGTTGGAGAGACCCAGTACTTC
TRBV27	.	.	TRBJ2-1	CASSFFSSDEQFF	TGTGCCAGCAGTTTTTTTAGCTCGGATGAGCAGTTCTTC
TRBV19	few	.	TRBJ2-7	CASSNRGRVYEQYF	TGTGCCAGTAGTAATCGGGGTAGGGTCTACGAGCAGTACTTC
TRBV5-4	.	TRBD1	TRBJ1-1	CASSDGTDLNTEAFF	TGTGCCAGCAGCGACGGGACAGATCTGAACACTGAAGCTTTCTTT
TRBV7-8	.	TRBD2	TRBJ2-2	CASSPPVAGGTNTGELFF	TGTGCCAGCAGCCCTCCCGTAGCGGGGGGGACGAACACCGGGGAGCTGTTTTTT
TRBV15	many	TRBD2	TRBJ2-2	CATSRILAGNTGELFF	TGTGCCACCAGCAGGATACTAGCGGGGAACACCGGGGAGCTGTTTTTT
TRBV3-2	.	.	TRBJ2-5	CASSHADPEYEETQYF	TGTGCCAGCAGCCATGCCGATCCCGAGTACGAGGAGACCCAGTACTTC
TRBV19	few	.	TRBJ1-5	CAGSIRGSQPQHF	TGTGCCGGTAGTATACGGGGGAGTCAGCCCCAGCATTTT
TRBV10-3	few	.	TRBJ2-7	CAISESGSPGEQYF	TGTGCCATCAGTGAGTCAGGGTCGCCGGGCGAGCAGTACTTC
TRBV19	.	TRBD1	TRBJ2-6	CASSIGTGSSGANVLTF	TGTGCCAGTAGTATTGGGACAGGGAGCTCTGGGGCCAACGTCCTGACTTTC
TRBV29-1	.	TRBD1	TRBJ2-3	CSVVPGGAADTQYF	TGCAGCGTTGTTCCAGGGGGTGCGGCAGATACGCAGTATTTT
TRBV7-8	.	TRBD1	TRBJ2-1	CASSPGTAVNEQFF	TGTGCCAGCAGCCCCGGGACAGCGGTCAATGAGCAGTTCTTC
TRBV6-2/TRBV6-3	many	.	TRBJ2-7	CASSYWTAYEQYF	TGTGCCAGCAGTTACTGGACTGCCTACGAGCAGTACTTC
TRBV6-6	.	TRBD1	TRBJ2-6	CASSGGQGATVLPF	TGTGCCAGCAGCGGTGGGCAGGGGGCCACCGTCCTGCCTTTC
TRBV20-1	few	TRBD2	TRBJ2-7	CSARELAGASYEQYF	TGCAGTGCTAGAGAACTAGCGGGGGCTTCCTACGAGCAGTACTTC
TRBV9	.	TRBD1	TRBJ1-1	CASSPTGRRTEAFF	TGTGCCAGCAGCCCGACAGGGCGGAGGACTGAAGCTTTCTTT
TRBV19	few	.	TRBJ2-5	CASSESAGSETQYF	TGTGCCAGTAGCGAATCCGCCGGGTCAGAGACCCAGTACTTC
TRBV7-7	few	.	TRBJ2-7	CASSLGHGPYEQYF	TGTGCTAGCAGCTTAGGCCACGGCCCCTACGAGCAGTACTTC
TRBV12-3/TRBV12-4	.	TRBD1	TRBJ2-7	CASSGQGGIYEQYF	TGTGCCAGCAGCGGACAGGGGGGGATCTACGAGCAGTACTTC
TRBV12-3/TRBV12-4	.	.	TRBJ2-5	CASSLGLYSGETQYF	TGTGCCAGCAGTCTAGGACTATATAGCGGCGAGACCCAGTACTTC
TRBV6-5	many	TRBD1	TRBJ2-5	CASSLGQGAEGETQYF	TGTGCCAGCAGTCTTGGGCAGGGGGCGGAGGGAGAGACCCAGTACTTC